This T cell receptor (beta chain) was observed in a study of T cells after yellow fever vaccination. This clonotype has a handful of counts. Germline trimming cut 3 bases from V and 0 bases from J; bases unmatched to any gene: 11. The CDR3 has 19 amino acids. Looked up from germline, CDR1 is MGHRA and CDR2 is YSYEKL. TCRdb reprocessed the 5' RACE reads with MiXCR, giving one entry per CDR3 protein. The data contain 100,000 to 150,000 distinct CDR3 sequences, approximately 9% of them singletons. The source is a man in his late teens or twenties who received the YFV17D yellow fever vaccine. V and J are TRBV4-1 and TRBJ2-6, with TRBD1 matching 7 bases. The sample here was CD8+ T cells sorted from PBMCs, taken on the day of the yellow fever booster vaccination. The chain's CDR3 is CASSHSGDRIYSGANVLTF. The CDR3 nucleotides are TGCGCCAGCAGCCACTCAGGGGACAGAATTTACTCTGGGGCCAACGTCCTGACTTTC.